Listed below are T cell receptor beta chains from one sample, sequenced in a study of cytomegalovirus exposure and HLA in healthy donors. Clones were read by immunoSEQ multiplex PCR, and TCRdb kept only the in-frame ones, dropping some. Among 65,000 to 95,000 clones, over 75% were seen once, and the ten largest hold 2.5%. The sample comprised PBMCs. These receptors were taken from a male donor in good health and CMV-seropositive. Each CDR3 is given with its conserved first and last residue. A D gene is named only where the DNA matches it firmly. Size is omitted from some rows. Given values are once, few, many or a class for expanded clones.

TRBV10-2	TRBJ2-2	NA	TRBD2	TGCGCCAGCAGTGAGAGGGGACTAGCGGGAGTCGGGACCGGGGAGCTGTTTTTT	CASSERGLAGVGTGELFF
TRBV19	TRBJ1-2	NA	TRBD1	TGTGCCAGTGCACGTACAGGGGCTTGGGGCTACACCTTC	CASARTGAWGYTF
TRBV4-1	TRBJ2-5	NA	TRBD2	TGCGCCAGCAGCCAGCGATTAGCGGGAGAAGGCTTACAAGAGACCCAGTACTTC	CASSQRLAGEGLQETQYF
TRBV7-9	TRBJ1-1	NA	TRBD1	TGTGCCAGCAGCCGACAGGGGAACACTGAAGCTTTCTTT	CASSRQGNTEAFF
TRBV19	TRBJ2-5	NA	TRBD1	TGTGCCAGTAGTATCAGGGGGAACCAAGAGACCCAGTACTTC	CASSIRGNQETQYF
TRBV19	TRBJ2-1	NA	TRBD2	TGTGCCAGTACCTCCGGGACTAGCGGGTTCAATGAGCAGTTCTTC	CASTSGTSGFNEQFF
TRBV7-5	TRBJ2-7	few	NA	TGTGTCAGAGGCGAGACTAGAAGCTACGAGCAGTACTTC	CVRGETRSYEQYF
TRBV6-6	TRBJ2-7	NA	NA	TGTGCCAGTTCCTTAACATCCTACGAGCAGTACTTC	CASSLTSYEQYF
TRBV4-1	TRBJ2-7	NA	TRBD2	TGCGCCAGCAGCGGGGGGGACTCCTACGAGCAGTACTTC	CASSGGDSYEQYF
TRBV5-1	TRBJ1-1	few	NA	TGCGCCAGCAGCATTGACATGAACACTGAAGCTTTCTTT	CASSIDMNTEAFF
TRBV2	TRBJ1-1	NA	NA	TGTGCCAGCAGCGACGGAGGCATGAACACTGAAGCTTTCTTT	CASSDGGMNTEAFF
TRBV27	TRBJ2-1	NA	TRBD2	TGTGCCAGCAGCAAACGAGCGGGAGCCGGTGAGCAGTTCTTC	CASSKRAGAGEQFF
TRBV6-1	TRBJ1-1	NA	NA	TGTGCCAGCAGTGAAATCGGTGGGAACACTGAAGCTTTCTTT	CASSEIGGNTEAFF
TRBV5-4	TRBJ2-5	NA	TRBD2	TGTGCCAGCAGCTCGGGACTAGCGGGAGGAGTGGGGGAGACCCAGTACTTC	CASSSGLAGGVGETQYF
TRBV5-1	TRBJ1-2	NA	TRBD1	TGCGCCAGCGATGGAGGACAGGGGAACTATGGCTACACCTTC	CASDGGQGNYGYTF
TRBV28	TRBJ1-1	NA	NA	TGTGCCAGCAGTTTACAACAGCTTGAAGCTTTCTTT	CASSLQQLEAFF
TRBV28	TRBJ1-2	NA	TRBD1	TGTGCCAGCAGTTCTCCCCCACTGACAGGGGGGATTCGTGGCTACACCTTC	CASSSPPLTGGIRGYTF
TRBV4-1	TRBJ2-7	NA	NA	TGCGCCAGCAGCCAAGAATCAGCGGTCTCCTACGAGCAGTACTTC	CASSQESAVSYEQYF
TRBV27	TRBJ2-1	NA	TRBD1	TGTGCCAGCAGTTTAGGACAGGGGGCAGATGAGCAGTTCTTC	CASSLGQGADEQFF
TRBV30	TRBJ2-3	NA	NA	TGTGCCTGGAGCATCGGTGGGGGCAGCACAGATACGCAGTATTTT	CAWSIGGGSTDTQYF
TRBV28	TRBJ1-2	many	NA	TGTGCCAGCACCAGGACAGCGAACTATGGCTACACCTTC	CASTRTANYGYTF